A selection of T cell receptor beta chains follows, all from one sample in a study of blood T cell repertoires in COVID-19. TCRdb keeps only in-frame clones here, not all; method: immunoSEQ multiplex PCR. The sample includes 150,000 or so clones, just over 90% of them seen just once. Sequenced input: peripheral blood. These receptors were obtained from a woman aged 55-70 years with COVID-19, enrolled during active disease. The CDR3 runs from the conserved cysteine through the conserved F or W. Fields, in order: V gene, J gene, clone size, D gene, CDR3 protein, CDR3 DNA. The D gene is left open where the match is weak. Rows give clone size only sometimes, using once, few, many, or a class for an expanded clone.

TRBV27	TRBJ2-5	-	-	CASRTGEETQYF	TGTGCCAGCAGGACAGGAGAAGAGACCCAGTACTTC
TRBV15	TRBJ2-5	-	TRBD2	CATSRIAGEETQYF	TGTGCCACCAGCCGGATAGCGGGGGAAGAGACCCAGTACTTC
TRBV19	TRBJ1-2	-	-	CASSMGRGDGYTF	TGTGCCAGTAGTATGGGCAGGGGTGATGGCTACACCTTC
TRBV7-9	TRBJ1-1	-	-	CASSQGGDGMNTEAFF	TGTGCCAGCAGCCAAGGGGGGGACGGGATGAACACTGAAGCTTTCTTT
TRBV18	TRBJ2-7	-	TRBD1	CASSPSYRKQGTYEQYF	TGTGCCAGCTCACCATCTTACCGTAAACAGGGGACCTACGAGCAGTACTTC
TRBV21-1	TRBJ1-1	-	-	CASRLKGARNTEAFF	TGTGCCAGCAGGTTAAAGGGGGCTAGGAACACTGAAGCTTTCTTT
TRBV9	TRBJ1-6	-	TRBD1	CASSVTGENSPLHF	TGTGCCAGCAGCGTGACAGGGGAAAATTCACCCCTCCACTTT
TRBV9	TRBJ2-2	-	TRBD2	CASSPSGGALTGELFF	TGTGCCAGCAGCCCTAGCGGGGGGGCCCTCACCGGGGAGCTGTTTTTT
TRBV7-8	TRBJ2-2	-	-	CASSWERGFANTGELFF	TGTGCCAGCAGCTGGGAGAGAGGGTTCGCGAACACCGGGGAGCTGTTTTTT
TRBV12-3/TRBV12-4	TRBJ1-2	-	-	CASKAGTDYGYTF	TGTGCCAGCAAGGCAGGAACTGACTATGGCTACACCTTC
TRBV3-1/TRBV3-2	TRBJ2-3	-	TRBD2	CASSPRFGGDTDTQYF	TGTGCCAGCAGCCCTCGTTTTGGGGGGGACACAGATACGCAGTATTTT
TRBV3-1/TRBV3-2	TRBJ1-2	-	-	CASSQDWAGNNGYTF	TGTGCCAGCAGCCAAGATTGGGCCGGGAACAATGGCTACACCTTC
TRBV19	TRBJ1-3	-	TRBD1	CASSDAGGLQSTIYF	TGTGCCAGTAGCGACGCAGGGGGCCTCCAGTCTACCATATATTTT
TRBV7-9	TRBJ1-5	-	TRBD1	CASSLTGEQPQHF	TGTGCCAGCAGCCTGACAGGGGAACAGCCCCAGCATTTT
TRBV5-1	TRBJ2-5	-	TRBD2	CASSLPATGNGLAGKQETQYF	TGCGCCAGCAGCTTGCCCGCGACAGGGAATGGTCTAGCGGGGAAGCAAGAGACCCAGTACTTC
TRBV5-5	TRBJ1-5	-	TRBD1	CASSIGQGYQPQHF	TGTGCCAGCAGCATCGGACAGGGCTATCAGCCCCAGCATTTT
TRBV4-2	TRBJ2-5	-	-	CASSQAGPQLQETQYF	TGTGCCAGCAGCCAAGCGGGTCCGCAATTACAAGAGACCCAGTACTTC
TRBV12-3/TRBV12-4	TRBJ2-3	-	-	CASSFFPDTQYF	TGTGCCAGCAGTTTCTTCCCAGATACGCAGTATTTT
TRBV4-3	TRBJ2-1	-	TRBD2	CASSQDWGTNARNEQFF	TGCGCCAGCAGCCAAGATTGGGGGACTAACGCTCGGAATGAGCAGTTCTTC
TRBV9	TRBJ1-6	-	-	CASSVGGVQGNSPLHF	TGTGCCAGCAGCGTAGGTGGGGTACAGGGAAATTCACCCCTCCACTTT
TRBV4-2	TRBJ1-4	-	-	CASSQVGGGDEKLFF	TGTGCCAGCAGCCAAGTGGGGGGAGGGGATGAAAAACTGTTTTTT
TRBV2	TRBJ1-5	-	-	CASSELRESNQPQHF	TGTGCCAGCAGTGAGTTGAGGGAAAGCAATCAGCCCCAGCATTTT
TRBV5-4	TRBJ1-1	-	-	CASSLATGITEAFF	TGTGCCAGCAGCTTGGCAACAGGGATCACTGAAGCTTTCTTT
TRBV11-2	TRBJ1-2	-	TRBD1	CASSRQGGVSGYTF	TGTGCCAGCAGCCGACAGGGTGGTGTCAGTGGCTACACCTTC
TRBV18	TRBJ1-6	-	-	CASSPSDSFGTKFSSPLHF	TGTGCCAGCTCACCATCGGATAGCTTCGGGACAAAGTTTTCTTCACCCCTCCACTTT
TRBV18	TRBJ1-1	once	-	CASFGGVHLNTEAFF	TGTGCCAGTTTTGGCGGGGTCCATCTGAACACTGAAGCTTTCTTT
TRBV6-5	TRBJ2-2	-	-	CASSTQGNTGELFF	TGTGCCAGCAGTACACAGGGAAACACCGGGGAGCTGTTTTTT
TRBV7-8	TRBJ1-2	-	TRBD1	CASSLARGQGYGYTF	TGTGCCAGCAGCTTAGCCAGGGGACAGGGGTATGGCTACACCTTC